This T cell receptor (beta chain) appears in the sequencing data of a study of CD8 T cells in ankylosing spondylitis (dated 2017 in TCRdb). Context from the whole study: The study set out to find disease-linked TCR variants by profiling T cell receptor beta repertoires in ankylosing spondylitis patients and healthy donors. The full study cohort was made up of 20 to 25 ankylosing spondylitis patients and 108 healthy donors. Peripheral blood was sampled, and synovial fluid was additionally collected from ankylosing spondylitis patients. The paper's findings and limits, for the study overall: Some motif variants were previously reported in synovial fluid and blood of reactive arthritis patients, suggesting common disease-initiation mechanisms. A TCR beta motif made up of several highly homologous amino acid variants appeared to be characteristic of blood from ankylosing spondylitis patients. The disease-linked clones had a CD8+ phenotype and were found at relatively low frequencies in peripheral blood. According to the report, matched synovial fluid samples from ankylosing spondylitis patients were significantly enriched for the disease-linked clones.

The germline ends are 10 bases apart after V is trimmed by 4 bases and J by 0 bases. The CDR3 sequence holds 15 residues, the cysteine and phenylalanine included. Of all the DNA, just the CDR3 is kept, 45 bases in frame from base 1. The germline V gene encodes CDR1 MNHEY and CDR2 SVGEGT. The run used an Illumina HiSeq 2500. TCR beta libraries were prepared by quantitative 5'-RACE with molecular barcodes. Per the source publication's procedure: Disease-linked TCR variants were identified with a new computational method built on a probabilistic model of VDJ rearrangement. The raw public data were reprocessed by TCRdb itself: fastp quality trimming at Q25, MiXCR clonotype calling, in-frame beta chains only. Each CDR3 protein gets just one entry, which takes the most common genes and DNA from the rows behind it. The V and J calls and clone size are TCRdb's, not the authors'. The sample has about 540,000 distinct CDR3 sequences on record, roughly 12% of them singletons. Jointly, the top ten make up 6.5% to 7% of the sample.

This clonotype has only a few counts. The clone's antigen remains unknown. No quality values exist for individual bases; no much larger clone is one base distant. The rearrangement combines TRBV6-2 or TRBV6-3 with TRBJ2-1; no D gene is confidently identified. What was sequenced was blood, either unsorted or a sorted T cell fraction (not recorded which). This receptor was identified in a male donor with ankylosing spondylitis. The nucleotide sequence reads TGTGCCAGCAGTTCCGGGTCCACCTCCTACAATGAGCAGTTCTTC. Its amino acids are CASSSGSTSYNEQFF.